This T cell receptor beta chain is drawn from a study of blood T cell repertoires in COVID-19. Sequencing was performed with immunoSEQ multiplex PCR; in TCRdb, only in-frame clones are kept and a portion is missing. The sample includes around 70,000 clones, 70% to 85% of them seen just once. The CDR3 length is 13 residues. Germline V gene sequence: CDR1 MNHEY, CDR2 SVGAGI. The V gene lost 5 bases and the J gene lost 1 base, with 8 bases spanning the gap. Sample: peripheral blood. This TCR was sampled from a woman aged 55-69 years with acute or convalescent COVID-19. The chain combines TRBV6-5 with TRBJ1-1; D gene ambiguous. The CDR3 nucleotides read TGTGCCAGCAGTCGACAACAGAACACTGAAGCTTTCTTT. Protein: CASSRQQNTEAFF.